The T cell receptor (beta chain) described here comes from a study of neoadjuvant nivolumab and ipilimumab in lung cancer. Trimming stripped 5 bases from V and 6 bases from J, with 7 bases between. The CDR3 has 12 amino acids. Germline CDR1 is MDHEN and CDR2 is SYDVKM. Some clones are missing from TCRdb's copy, which holds only in-frame ones; the method was immunoSEQ multiplex PCR. The sample consists of 39,000 or so clones, roughly nine tenths of them appearing once. This sequence was found in an adult with non-small cell lung cancer. The chain has TRBV28 and TRBJ2-2; no firm D call. This specimen was peripheral blood, taken before neoadjuvant nivolumab, alone or with ipilimumab. CDR3 loop: CASSARPGELFF. CDR3 DNA: TGTGCCAGCAGTGCTAGACCCGGGGAGCTGTTTTTT.